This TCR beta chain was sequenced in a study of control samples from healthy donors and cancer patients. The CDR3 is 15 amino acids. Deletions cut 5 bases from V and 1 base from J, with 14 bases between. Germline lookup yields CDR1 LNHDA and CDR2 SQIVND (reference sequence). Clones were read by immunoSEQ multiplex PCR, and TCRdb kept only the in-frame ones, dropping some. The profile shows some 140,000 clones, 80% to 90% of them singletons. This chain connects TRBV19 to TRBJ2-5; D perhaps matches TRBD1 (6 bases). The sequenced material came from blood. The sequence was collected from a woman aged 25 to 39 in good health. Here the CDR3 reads CASSDGQIPQETQYF. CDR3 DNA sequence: TGTGCCAGTAGTGACGGACAGATACCCCAAGAGACCCAGTACTTC.